The rows below give T cell receptor beta chains drawn from one sample of a study of blood T cells in healthy people across ages. MiXCR, run by TCRdb on the 5' RACE reads, gives a single entry per CDR3 protein. The sample holds about 1.4 million distinct CDR3 sequences; approximately 59% are singletons and the top ten take 6.5% to 8.5%. The specimen was blood. These receptors all come from a man aged 18 to 29 in good health. CDR3s include the opening cysteine and the closing phenylalanine or tryptophan. D genes are given only for firm matches. Some rows mark clone size as missing; the rest say once, few, many or name a class of expanded clone.

J gene | clone size | V gene | D gene | CDR3 DNA | CDR3 protein
TRBJ2-3 | . | TRBV6-6 | . | TGTGCCAGCAGAAATAGCGGGAAGGGGGCAGGGGAGACGCAGTATTTT | CASRNSGKGAGETQYF
TRBJ2-7 | . | TRBV7-9 | TRBD1 | TGTGCCAGCAGCTTACTCCGGGACAGGGAGTACTTC | CASSLLRDREYF
TRBJ2-7 | once | TRBV29-1 | TRBD1 | TGCAGCGTTGAAGTACTGACAGGGGGTTACAATGAGCAGTACTTC | CSVEVLTGGYNEQYF
TRBJ2-3 | . | TRBV7-2 | TRBD2 | TGTGCCAGCAGCTTAAGGTCCCACTTAGCGGGAGGCGGCACAGATACGCAGTATTTT | CASSLRSHLAGGGTDTQYF
TRBJ2-7 | few | TRBV3-1 | TRBD2 | TGTGCCAGCAGCCTTGGGACTAGCGGGCCCCCTTACGAGCAGTACTTC | CASSLGTSGPPYEQYF
TRBJ2-4 | . | TRBV12-3/TRBV12-4 | TRBD2 | TGTGCCAGCATTCGAACGGGGGGGCTAGCCAAAAACATTCAGTACTTC | CASIRTGGLAKNIQYF
TRBJ2-7 | . | TRBV6-1 | . | TGTGCCAGCAGTGAAGCGGTCCGGAACACGTTTTACGAGCAGTACTTC | CASSEAVRNTFYEQYF
TRBJ1-2 | . | TRBV6-2/TRBV6-3 | . | TGTGCCAGCAGTCCACAGGGAAGGCTCAACTATGGCTACACCTTC | CASSPQGRLNYGYTF
TRBJ1-6 | . | TRBV6-2/TRBV6-3 | . | TGTGCCAGCAGTTACCCGAACTCTCCCCTCCACTTT | CASSYPNSPLHF
TRBJ1-2 | once | TRBV6-6 | TRBD1 | TGTGCCAGCAGTTACGGGGTCCAGGGGGCAAACTATGGCTACACCTTC | CASSYGVQGANYGYTF
TRBJ2-1 | . | TRBV4-2 | . | TGTGCCAGCAGCCAAGAAAGGGGGGGCTACTACAATGAGCAGTTCTTC | CASSQERGGYYNEQFF
TRBJ2-7 | many | TRBV6-5 | . | TGTGCCAGCAGCCTTGGGCAGGACTCCTACGAGCAGTACTTC | CASSLGQDSYEQYF
TRBJ2-5 | . | TRBV27 | . | TGTGCCAGCAGTGTAGCGGTACAGGAGGAGACCCAGTACTTC | CASSVAVQEETQYF
TRBJ2-5 | few | TRBV6-1 | . | TGTGCCAGCAGTGAAAAGCCCCGGGTTGGGGAGACCCAGTACTTC | CASSEKPRVGETQYF
TRBJ1-5 | . | TRBV12-3/TRBV12-4 | TRBD1 | TGTGCCAGCAGGCAGGGGGCGAATCAGCCCCAGCATTTT | CASRQGANQPQHF
TRBJ1-2 | once | TRBV20-1 | TRBD1 | TGCAGTGCTAGAGATCCCCTACAGGGGGCGGATGGCTACACCTTC | CSARDPLQGADGYTF
TRBJ2-4 | . | TRBV5-1 | . | TGCGCCAGCAGCCCGACGGGGTTAGACAAAAACATTCAGTACTTC | CASSPTGLDKNIQYF
TRBJ2-3 | . | TRBV13 | TRBD2 | TGTGCCAGCAGAGTGGGACTAGCCCTCCCAGATACGCAGTATTTT | CASRVGLALPDTQYF
TRBJ2-1 | . | TRBV6-2/TRBV6-3 | TRBD2 | TGTGCCAGCGGGTTTAGCGGGGGAGCCACCTACAATGAGCAGTTCTTC | CASGFSGGATYNEQFF
TRBJ2-7 | . | TRBV3-1 | . | TGTGCCAGCAGCCAAAAAGGAAGTGCCTCCTACGAGCAGTACTTC | CASSQKGSASYEQYF
TRBJ2-5 | few | TRBV3-1 | . | TGTGCCAGCAGCCAAGCCGGAGACAGGACCCAGTACTTC | CASSQAGDRTQYF
TRBJ1-5 | . | TRBV2 | TRBD1 | TGTGCCAGCAGATTTGGACAGGGGCGACATCAGCCCCAGCATTTT | CASRFGQGRHQPQHF
TRBJ1-5 | few | TRBV6-6 | . | TGTGCCAGCAGTGACGTGACAGCAAATCAGCCCCAGCATTTT | CASSDVTANQPQHF
TRBJ1-6 | . | TRBV30 | . | TGTGCCTGGATGACAGATAGGGATTCACCCCTCCACTTT | CAWMTDRDSPLHF
TRBJ2-5 | few | TRBV5-6 | TRBD1 | TGTGCCAGCAGTTGGGGACAGCAAGGGACCCAGTACTTC | CASSWGQQGTQYF
TRBJ2-5 | . | TRBV11-3 | . | TGTGCCAGCAGCCTAGGGGAAGGGACGGAGGGTGAGACCCAGTACTTC | CASSLGEGTEGETQYF
TRBJ1-4 | . | TRBV20-1 | . | TGCAGTGCTCGAGCAGGGACACCAACTAATGAAAAACTGTTTTTT | CSARAGTPTNEKLFF
TRBJ2-7 | . | TRBV12-5 | TRBD2 | TGTGCTAGTGGTCTCTCCCTAGCGGGATCGATCCAGTACTTC | CASGLSLAGSIQYF
TRBJ2-7 | . | TRBV12-3/TRBV12-4 | . | TGTGCCAGCAGTGCGACGACAGGGAGGGACTACGAGCAGTACTTC | CASSATTGRDYEQYF
TRBJ2-5 | once | TRBV4-2 | TRBD2 | TGTGCCAGCAGCCAAGATTGGGTCGGGGCTAGCGGGGGGCAAGAGACCCAGTACTTC | CASSQDWVGASGGQETQYF
TRBJ2-7 | . | TRBV9 | TRBD2 | TGTGCCAGCAGCGTAGGCGGGAGATCAACCTACGAGCAGTACTTC | CASSVGGRSTYEQYF
TRBJ1-5 | few | TRBV27 | TRBD1 | TGTGCCAGCAAGGACAGGCCCTATAGCAATCAGCCCCAGCATTTT | CASKDRPYSNQPQHF
TRBJ2-5 | . | TRBV7-8 | TRBD2 | TGTGCCAGCAGCGAGGGACTAGCGGGAGGAACGCAAGAGACCCAGTACTTC | CASSEGLAGGTQETQYF
TRBJ2-1 | . | TRBV12-3/TRBV12-4 | . | TGTGCCAGCAGTCCTTACGGGGGCTCCTACAATGAGCAGTTCTTC | CASSPYGGSYNEQFF
TRBJ1-6 | . | TRBV3-1 | . | TGTGCCAGCAGCCAACCGTCCGGGTCTCTTAATTCACCCCTCCACTTT | CASSQPSGSLNSPLHF
TRBJ2-5 | few | TRBV6-4 | . | TGTGCCAGCAGTGACTCAGAGGGCGACTACAATGAGCAGTACTTC | CASSDSEGDYNEQYF
TRBJ2-7 | . | TRBV11-2 | TRBD1 | TGTGCCAGCAGCCTCCGGGACAGGCACGAGCAGTACTTC | CASSLRDRHEQYF
TRBJ2-6 | . | TRBV7-9 | . | TGTGCCAGCAGCTTGGACGGTTTCTCTGGGGCCAACGTCCCGACTTTC | CASSLDGFSGANVPTF
TRBJ2-1 | once | TRBV12-3/TRBV12-4 | TRBD2 | TGTGCCAGTACTAGCGGGAAACTTATCGTCTCCTACAATGAGCAGTTCTTC | CASTSGKLIVSYNEQFF
TRBJ2-5 | . | TRBV12-3/TRBV12-4 | TRBD2 | TGTGCCAGCAGTTCGGGACTAACATACAATGAGCAGTACTTC | CASSSGLTYNEQYF
TRBJ2-5 | . | TRBV5-1 | TRBD1 | TGCGCCAGCAGCTTGGCAGGGGGCGCGGGTGAGACCCAGTACTTC | CASSLAGGAGETQYF
TRBJ2-7 | . | TRBV12-5 | . | TGTGCTAGTGGTCCCCGAGACAGCTCCTACGAGCAGTACTTC | CASGPRDSSYEQYF
TRBJ1-2 | few | TRBV5-1 | . | TGCGCCAGCAGCTTGTACTCAGGGCTGAGCTACACCTTC | CASSLYSGLSYTF
TRBJ1-6 | . | TRBV10-3 | TRBD1 | TGTGCCATCAGTAGGACAGGGGAGTTTAATTCACCCCCCCACTTT | CAISRTGEFNSPPHF